A single sample gave rise to the 11 T cell receptor beta chains below, sequenced in a study of T cell responses to AZD1222 COVID-19 vaccine. The data were produced by immunoSEQ multiplex PCR, yet TCRdb's version contains in-frame clones alone and is incomplete. The sample has about 160,000 clones, more than 85% seen once. Sequencing was performed on peripheral blood, taken 28 days after the second AZD1222 dose. The receptors originated from an adult who received the AZD1222 COVID-19 vaccine.

CDR3 nucleotide sequence: TGTGCCAGCAGCTTAGATAAGAGCGGTCAAGAGACCCAGTACTTC. It codes for CASSLDKSGQETQYF. This chain joins TRBV11-2 and TRBJ2-5; D is perhaps TRBD2 (5 bases). There are 15 residues in the CDR3. V gave up 0 bases and J gave up 2 bases, with 10 bases separating them. The germline gives CDR1 SGHAT, CDR2 FQNNGV.

This chain links TRBV7-2 with TRBJ2-1; D might be TRBD2 (5 bases). CDR1 and CDR2 (germline): SGHTA, FQGNSA. The ends were cut back, 5 bases at V and 7 bases at J, with 12 bases in the middle. This CDR3 spans 13 amino acids. CDR3 DNA: TGTGCCAGCAGCGTCCTTTCGGGGAATGAGCAGTTCTTC. Residues: CASSVLSGNEQFF.

This chain uses TRBV3-1 (or the pseudogene TRBV3-2) with TRBJ2-1, with D unresolved. Germline CDR1 is LGHDT and CDR2 is YNNKEL (reference sequence). V was shortened by 0 bases and J by 0 bases, with 15 bases between the two germline ends. This CDR3 has 18 amino acids. The CDR3 loop reads CASSQDTSAWSSYNEQFF. CDR3 coding DNA: TGTGCCAGCAGCCAAGATACTTCGGCCTGGAGCTCCTACAATGAGCAGTTCTTC.

DNA of the CDR3: TGCAGTGCTACCCAGGATGGCTACACCTTC. Its translation: CSATQDGYTF. The chain combines TRBV20-1 with TRBJ1-2; no firm D call. CDR1 DFQATT and CDR2 SNEGSKA come from the germline V gene (reference sequence). The V gene lost 4 bases and the J gene lost 6 bases, with 6 bases spanning the gap. This CDR3 is built from 10 residues.

V gene TRBV9 combines with J gene TRBJ2-7, with 10 bases fitting TRBD1. CDR1 and CDR2 from the germline V gene are SGDLS and YYNGEE. Germline trimming cut 4 bases from V and 7 bases from J; bases unmatched to any gene: 23. This CDR3 spans 19 amino acids. This CDR3 is CASSPGPGTGVRVDREQYF. The CDR3 DNA follows: TGTGCCAGCAGCCCCGGACCCGGGACAGGGGTAAGGGTGGATCGGGAGCAGTACTTC. The full variable domain, in which reference TRBV9 and TRBJ2-7 provide the parts outside the CDR3, is DSGVTQTPKHLITATGQRVTLRCSPRSGDLSVYWYQQSLDQGLQFLIQYYNGEERAKGNILERFSAQQFPDLHSELNLSSLELGDSALYFCASSPGPGTGVRVDREQYFGPGTRLTVT.

This clone was seen only once. V usage is TRBV21-1 and J usage is TRBJ1-2; the D segment call TRBD1 is taken from the table without a DNA check. TRBV21-1 is a known pseudogene. The CDR3 runs to 17 residues. CDR3 in amino acids: CASSKDPPQGWNYGYTF. The CDR3, as DNA: TGTGCCAGCAGCAAAGATCCGCCGCAGGGGTGGAACTATGGCTACACCTTC.

The chain combines TRBV7-6 with TRBJ2-3, with 11 bases fitting TRBD2. The CDR3 runs 15 residues. V lost 6 bases to trimming and J lost 2 bases; unmatched junction nucleotides: 4. From germline, CDR1 is SGHVS and CDR2 FNYEAQ. The chain's CDR3 is CASSGTSGYTDTQYF. CDR3 nucleotide sequence: TGTGCCAGCAGTGGGACTAGCGGTTACACAGATACGCAGTATTTT.

The chain combines TRBV10-1 with TRBJ2-2; no reliable D call. CDR1 is WNHNN, CDR2 SYGVQD, per germline (reference sequence). The CDR3 has 14 residues. The V and J ends lost 0 bases and 5 bases respectively, with 7 bases between them. CDR3 DNA sequence: TGCGCCAGCAGTGAGTCGGTGGAGACCGGGGAGCTGTTTTTT. Translating gives CASSESVETGELFF.

The V and J genes are TRBV5-1 and TRBJ1-1; no definite D call. The V end lost 2 bases, the J end lost 7 bases, and 12 bases lay between the germline ends. CDR3 length equals 13 residues. CDR1 and CDR2 from the germline V gene are SGHRS and YFSETQ. As DNA, the CDR3 is TGCGCCAGCAGCTTCCGGTCGACAAATGAAGCTTTCTTT. Translating it yields CASSFRSTNEAFF.

The rearrangement joins TRBV11-2 to TRBJ2-7, with a possible D match to TRBD1 (5 bases). The germline gives CDR1 SGHAT, CDR2 FQNNGV. The CDR3 contains 13 residues. Trimming took off 6 bases at V and 2 bases at J, with 11 bases between the two ends. The CDR3 region is CASRPGQTYEQYF. CDR3 nucleotides: TGTGCCAGCAGACCTGGACAAACCTACGAGCAGTACTTC.

Details on this clone: At one of its ends the junction is not consistent with the germline gene, which may arise from a read error. The V call is TRBV19, the J call TRBJ1-4, with D maybe TRBD1 (6 bases). CDR3 size: 11 residues. Per germline, CDR1 LNHDA and CDR2 SQIVND (reference sequence). Written as DNA, the CDR3 is TGTGCCAGTAGTATAGAGGACAGAATTGTTTTT. Amino acids: CASSIEDRIVF.